This T cell receptor (beta chain) was captured by sequencing in a study of post-analysis software for immune sequencing data. Study outcomes and limitations: Samples from a shared batch, those prepared together, strongly co-clustered by F measure.

As regards this clonotype: Its specificity is unknown.

Every TCR beta cDNA library bore unique molecular identifiers. TCRdb fed the PCR reads into MiXCR, producing one record per CDR3 protein. Here the sample spans 160,000 or so distinct CDR3 sequences, around 34% being singletons. Source: blood, taken after autologous hematopoietic stem cell transplantation. This TCR was sampled from a girl under 18 with multiple sclerosis.

The CDR3 DNA follows: TGTGCCAGCCGAGTAACTATGAACACTGAAGCTTTCTTT. This encodes CASRVTMNTEAFF. The chain couples TRBV7-2 to TRBJ1-1; D unresolved. Germline V gives CDR1 SGHTA, CDR2 FQGNSA. Trimming cost V 8 bases and J 0 bases, with 10 bases left between them. This CDR3 comprises 13 residues.